The source of this T cell receptor beta chain is a study of blood T cell repertoires in COVID-19. The overall study: COVID-19 samples from acute and convalescent phases originated in the United States, Italy and Spain. Sources were T cells, B-cell-depleted T cells, or PBMCs; the material itself was cDNA or gDNA.

This CDR3 contains 15 residues. Germline V gene sequence: CDR1 MNHEY, CDR2 SMNVEV (reference sequence). V was cut by 3 bases and J by 0 bases, with 12 bases left in between. Source study methods: From reference gene primer amplification, estimates of nucleated cell counts were derived. TCRdb's copy holds only in-frame clones and misses some; the assay was immunoSEQ multiplex PCR. V, J and clone size are taken as reported in that table, and D and trimming were inferred from the DNA itself. The repertoire holds 150,000 to 200,000 clones, roughly 89% seen once, with approximately 7% in the top ten. V usage is TRBV27 and J usage is TRBJ2-7; D uncertain. Sequencing was performed on peripheral blood. This TCR came from a man in his forties with acute or convalescent COVID-19. CDR3 nucleotides: TGTGCCAGCAGTTTTAATCTAGAAAGCTCCTACGAGCAGTACTTC. Amino acid sequence: CASSFNLESSYEQYF.